These T cell receptor beta chains were read from a single sample in a study of blood T cell repertoires in COVID-19. Sequenced by immunoSEQ multiplex PCR; TCRdb stores in-frame clones only, minus some. The sample contains about 120,000 clones, roughly 83% of which appear only once. The sample consisted of peripheral blood. The receptors come from a woman older than 75 with acute or convalescent COVID-19. Both conserved end residues are part of each CDR3. D genes are given only for firm matches. Rows give clone size only sometimes, using once, few, many, or a class for an expanded clone.

j_call	v_call	d_call	clone_size	cdr3_nt	cdr3_aa
TRBJ1-1	TRBV4-3	-	once	TGCGCCAGCAGCCAAGATCGGCAGGGGAACACTGAAGCTTTCTTT	CASSQDRQGNTEAFF
TRBJ2-2	TRBV3-1/TRBV3-2	TRBD1	once	TGTGCCAGCAGCCCCCCGACAGGGACCGGGGAGCTGTTTTTT	CASSPPTGTGELFF
TRBJ1-5	TRBV5-8	TRBD1	-	TGTGCCAGCAGCTATTCGGGACAGGGTCAGCCCCAGCATTTT	CASSYSGQGQPQHF
TRBJ2-4	TRBV27	TRBD1	-	TGTGCCAGCAGACCGACAGGGTGGGCCAAAAACATTCAGTACTTC	CASRPTGWAKNIQYF
TRBJ2-1	TRBV7-2	-	-	TGTGCCAGCAGCTCCACAGGGACTGAGCAGTTCTTC	CASSSTGTEQFF
TRBJ1-1	TRBV29-1	TRBD1	-	TGCAGCGTTGGCCAGGGGGCGGAAACTGAAGCTTTCTTT	CSVGQGAETEAFF
TRBJ1-1	TRBV11-2	TRBD1	-	TGTGCCAGCAGCTTAGTGTGGAGGACAGGGCGTACTGAAGCTTTCTTT	CASSLVWRTGRTEAFF
TRBJ2-5	TRBV11-2	TRBD2	few	TGTGCCAGCAGCTTAGGGGCGGGAGTTCCATCAGAGACCCAGTACTTC	CASSLGAGVPSETQYF
TRBJ1-1	TRBV5-1	-	-	TGCGCCAGCAGCTCTGACATGAACACTGAAGCTTTCTTT	CASSSDMNTEAFF
TRBJ2-3	TRBV28	TRBD2	-	TGTGCCAGCACTGTTAGGGAGGGCCTAGGAGATACGCAGTATTTT	CASTVREGLGDTQYF
TRBJ2-1	TRBV6-4	TRBD1	-	TGTGCCAGCAGTCTGGACAGGGTTTCTTACAATGAGCAGTTCTTC	CASSLDRVSYNEQFF
TRBJ2-1	TRBV11-3	-	-	TGTGCCAGCAGCTTAGGCGGCCCAACCCACCACAATGAGCAGTTCTTC	CASSLGGPTHHNEQFF
TRBJ1-1	TRBV28	TRBD1	-	TGTGCCAGCAGAGGTAGACAGGGGGTGATCGGAGCTTTCTTT	CASRGRQGVIGAFF
TRBJ1-3	TRBV4-3	-	once	TGCGCCAGCAGCCAGACAGTCTTCTCTGGAAACACCATATATTTT	CASSQTVFSGNTIYF
TRBJ2-5	TRBV5-5	-	-	TGTGCCAGCAGCTTGGAACCCATGCGGGAGACCCAGTACTTC	CASSLEPMRETQYF
TRBJ2-7	TRBV7-8	-	-	TGTGCCAGCAGCTTAGGCGGCAGCTGGGAGCAGTACTTC	CASSLGGSWEQYF
TRBJ2-2	TRBV5-4	TRBD2	few	TGTGCCAGCAGCTTGGGGGGGGCTAGCGGGAGGGCCAGCACCGGGGAGCTGTTTTTT	CASSLGGASGRASTGELFF
TRBJ1-6	TRBV6-5	-	-	TGTGCCAGCAGTTCTCAACTAGGAGGTAATTCACCCCTCCACTTT	CASSSQLGGNSPLHF
TRBJ1-1	TRBV6-5	-	-	TGTGCCAGCAGTTCCGAGGGGGTCACTGAAGCTTTCTTT	CASSSEGVTEAFF
TRBJ1-1	TRBV2	-	-	TGTGCCAGCACCCAAAGAGAGGCCACTGAAGCTTTCTTT	CASTQREATEAFF
TRBJ2-1	TRBV5-1	TRBD2	-	TGCGCCAGCAGCACCTCGACTAGCGGGGCTTTGGGTGAGCAGTTCTTC	CASSTSTSGALGEQFF
TRBJ1-2	TRBV5-4	TRBD1	-	TGTGCCAGCAGCTTGGAGACAGGGAGGAACTATGGCTACACCTTC	CASSLETGRNYGYTF
TRBJ1-6	TRBV5-6	-	-	TGTGCCAGCAGCTTACGGGGCAGCGGCCAGCCGGGGGTCCACTTT	CASSLRGSGQPGVHF
TRBJ2-3	TRBV24-1	-	-	TGTGCCACCAGTGATTTACTGGATACGCAGTATTTT	CATSDLLDTQYF
TRBJ1-5	TRBV28	-	-	TGTGCCAGCAGGGGCCCCAATCAGCCCCAGCATTTT	CASRGPNQPQHF
TRBJ1-6	TRBV11-2	TRBD1	-	TGTGCCAGCAGCCCGGTGACAGGGGGCAGGGGTCCACCCCTCCACTTT	CASSPVTGGRGPPLHF
TRBJ2-5	TRBV2	TRBD1	few	TGTGCCAGCAGTCAGGGGGTTCAAGAGACCCAGTACTTC	CASSQGVQETQYF
TRBJ2-5	TRBV14	-	-	TGTGCCAGCAGCCAAGATCGAACAGGGTTGGAGACCCAGTACTTC	CASSQDRTGLETQYF
TRBJ1-1	TRBV9	TRBD1	-	TGTGCCAGCAGCGTTCACAGGGGATCTAACACTGAAGCTTTCTTT	CASSVHRGSNTEAFF
TRBJ1-2	TRBV14	-	-	TGTGCCAGCAGCCAGGACAGAGACTATGGCTACACCTTC	CASSQDRDYGYTF
TRBJ2-7	TRBV7-2	TRBD1	-	TGTGCCAGCAGTAATTACGGACAGGGGGCCCCCGTGTACTTC	CASSNYGQGAPVYF